Given below is one T cell receptor beta chain in context. Its antigen is currently unknown. A second PCR, run for roughly 6 to 11 cycles, used a sample-barcoded 5' primer plus a J-beta primer mix. TCRdb redid the calling of the 5' RACE reads with MiXCR, one entry per CDR3 protein. Here the sample spans 780,000 or so distinct CDR3 sequences, roughly 56% being singletons. The data are from a study of blood T cells in healthy people across ages. Overall study results and limits: Unsorted PBMC input precluded a conclusive naive versus antigen-experienced comparison.

Healthy Caucasian individuals from Russia aged roughly 6 to 90 served as donors. Total RNA, at least 5.5 micrograms per sample, was extracted from PBMCs. The source is a man aged 35 to 55 in good health. The sample consisted of blood.

CDR3 nucleotide sequence: TGCGCCAGCATCTGGGCGGGGGCCACCGGGGAGCTGTTTTTT. This gives the protein CASIWAGATGELFF. J is TRBJ2-2 and V is TRBV5-1; weak D call: TRBD2 (7 bases). This CDR3 is built from 14 residues. V was clipped by 6 bases and J by 4 bases, with 13 bases between them. Germline lookup yields CDR1 SGHRS and CDR2 YFSETQ.